The 5 T cell receptor beta chains below all came from one sample that was sequenced in a study of blood T cell repertoires in COVID-19. Generated by immunoSEQ multiplex PCR, the TCRdb table keeps only in-frame clones and is missing some. The data contain tens of thousands of clones, about three quarters of them singletons. The sample was peripheral blood. Receptors originate from a woman aged 80 or over with active or convalescent COVID-19.

This clone has a handful of counts. V is TRBV11-2 and J is TRBJ2-2; D ambiguous. V lost 1 base, J lost 4 bases, and 10 bases lay in between. Germline CDR1 and CDR2: SGHAT and FQNNGV. This CDR3 comprises 15 residues. CDR3 DNA sequence: TGTGCCAGCAGCTTAGTGTCAGGTTTCACCGGGGAGCTGTTTTTT. Translating it yields CASSLVSGFTGELFF.

J is TRBJ1-4 and V is TRBV28, with 9 bases fitting TRBD1. CDR3 length equals 14 residues. After removal of 3 bases from V and 6 bases from J, the junction contained 2 bases not matched to a gene. The V gene's germline CDR1 is MDHEN and CDR2 SYDVKM. The CDR3 reads CASSFTGGDEKLFF. CDR3 bases: TGTGCCAGCAGTTTTACAGGGGGCGATGAAAAACTGTTTTTT.

V gene TRBV9 combines with J gene TRBJ1-2; 9 nucleotides match TRBD1. The V and J ends lost 0 bases and 3 bases, in that order; junction bases with no gene match: 3. Germline loops: CDR1 SGDLS, CDR2 YYNGEE. The CDR3 loop spans 15 amino acids. In nucleotides, the CDR3 is TGTGCCAGCAGCGTAGAGGGACAGGGATACTATGGCTACACCTTC. This encodes CASSVEGQGYYGYTF.

The chain links TRBV18 to TRBJ1-6, with 11 bases that match TRBD1. Germline V gene sequence: CDR1 KGHSH, CDR2 LQKENI. V dropped 4 bases and J dropped 5; count of bases not matched to a gene: 7. This CDR3 contains 17 residues. The CDR3 is CASSQAGQGADNSPLHF. CDR3 nucleotide sequence: TGTGCCAGCTCACAGGCAGGACAGGGGGCGGATAATTCACCCCTCCACTTT.

V gene TRBV9 combines with J gene TRBJ2-5; 8 nucleotides agree with TRBD2. CDR1 and CDR2 from the germline V gene are SGDLS and YYNGEE. The CDR3 contains 14 residues. The J segment lost 1 base and the V segment lost 8 bases, leaving 7 bases of the junction unmatched. CDR3 in DNA: TGTGCCAGTCCCCGGGAGGGTCTCCAAGAGACCCAGTACTTC. Encoded protein: CASPREGLQETQYF. Variable domain in full (rest from reference TRBV9 and TRBJ2-5): DSGVTQTPKHLITATGQRVTLRCSPRSGDLSVYWYQQSLDQGLQFLIQYYNGEERAKGNILERFSAQQFPDLHSELNLSSLELGDSALYFCASPREGLQETQYFGPGTRLLVL.